These 10 T cell receptor beta chains were sequenced from one sample in a study of CD8 T cells in Susac syndrome. The authors reverse transcribed roughly 0.5 to 1 ug RNA with random hexamers. TCRdb reprocessed the immunoSEQ multiplex PCR reads via MiXCR and lists one record per CDR3 protein. This sample has about 180,000 distinct CDR3 sequences; just under 95% occur once, and the top ten carry around 0.1%. Sequences were obtained from CD4+ T cells from PBMCs. Receptors originate from a human donor with Susac syndrome.

The V and J genes are TRBV20-1 and TRBJ2-3; 8 nucleotides agree with TRBD2. This CDR3 is built from 14 residues. Germline CDR1 and CDR2: DFQATT and SNEGSKA (reference sequence). J lost 3 bases, V lost 5 bases, and 7 bases had no gene match. The CDR3 DNA is TGCAGTGCTTACCCCGGGAGGGAAACAGATACGCAGTATTTT. It codes for CSAYPGRETDTQYF.

The CDR3 region has the DNA TGTGCCTGGACCGCAGGGGGCGCTCGGACTGAAGCTTTCTTT. Its translation: CAWTAGGARTEAFF. V and J are TRBV30 and TRBJ1-1; TRBD1 agrees at 8 bases. After removal of 4 bases from V and 5 bases from J, the junction contained 9 bases not matched to a gene. The germline CDR1 and CDR2 sequences are GTSNPN and SVGIG (reference sequence). The CDR3 covers 14 residues.

This chain joins TRBV5-1 and TRBJ2-7; 8 positions match TRBD2. This CDR3 is built from 15 residues. CDR1 is SGHRS and CDR2 is YFSETQ in the germline V gene. V lost 0 bases to trimming and J lost 3 bases; unmatched junction nucleotides: 5. CDR3 sequence reads: CASSLVAGNHYEQYF. CDR3 nucleotides: TGCGCCAGCAGCTTGGTAGCGGGGAATCACTACGAGCAGTACTTC.

The chain uses TRBV19 and TRBJ2-7, with 8 bases that match TRBD1. The CDR3 is 15 amino acids. Germline values: CDR1 LNHDA, CDR2 SQIVND (reference sequence). The V and J ends lost 5 bases and 0 bases, in that order; junction bases with no gene match: 6. The CDR3 sequence: CASSPYRGSSYEQYF. In DNA form, the CDR3 reads TGTGCCAGTAGTCCTTACAGGGGGTCCTCCTACGAGCAGTACTTC.

V and J are TRBV2 and TRBJ1-3, with 9 bases lining up with TRBD1. With V trimmed by 3 bases and J by 4 bases, 4 bases remained unmatched. CDR1 and CDR2 from the germline V gene are SNHLY and FYNNEI. This CDR3 spans 15 amino acids. The CDR3 region is CASSERDRAGNTIYF. In DNA, the CDR3 is TGTGCCAGCAGTGAGAGGGACAGGGCCGGAAACACCATATATTTT.

The chain links TRBV20-1 to TRBJ2-7, with 11 positions matching TRBD2. V lost 6 bases to trimming and J lost 0 bases; unmatched junction nucleotides: 4. The CDR3 sequence is 14 residues long. CDR1 is DFQATT and CDR2 is SNEGSKA in the germline V gene (reference sequence). The CDR3 is CSAGTSGGSYEQYF. Here the CDR3 DNA reads TGCAGTGCGGGAACTAGCGGGGGCTCCTACGAGCAGTACTTC.

The chain recombines TRBV4-1 with TRBJ2-3; D unresolved. Trimming cost V 4 bases and J 6 bases, with 11 bases left between them. From germline, CDR1 is MGHRA and CDR2 YSYEKL. The CDR3 runs to 13 residues. The CDR3 protein is CASSPDRRDTQYF. CDR3 bases: TGCGCCAGCAGCCCAGACCGCAGGGATACGCAGTATTTT.

CDR3 nucleotide sequence: TGCAGTGCTAGAGATACGGGCGGGAGCGGGACCCAGTACTTC. This sequence encodes CSARDTGGSGTQYF. The rearrangement joins TRBV20-1 to TRBJ2-5; 7 bases align to TRBD2. Germline values: CDR1 DFQATT, CDR2 SNEGSKA (reference sequence). This CDR3 is 14 amino acids long. Unmatched junction bases numbered 8, after V lost 0 bases and J lost 7 bases.

The V and J genes are TRBV4-2 and TRBJ2-3; 9 nucleotides line up with TRBD2. CDR1 is LGHNA and CDR2 is YNFKEQ in the germline V gene. V gave up 0 bases and J gave up 0 bases; unmatched junction bases: 4. This CDR3 is built from 17 residues. CDR3 DNA sequence: TGTGCCAGCAGCCAAGACCCCAGCGGGAGGAGCACAGATACGCAGTATTTT. Translated, it gives CASSQDPSGRSTDTQYF.

The V gene is TRBV28, the J gene TRBJ2-1; a possible D gene is TRBD1 (5 bases). Per the germline V gene, CDR1 is MDHEN and CDR2 is SYDVKM. The V gene lost 5 bases and the J gene lost 0 bases, with 14 bases spanning the gap. The CDR3 covers 16 residues. CDR3 sequence: CASSETRVRSYNEQFF. In DNA form, the CDR3 reads TGTGCCAGCAGTGAAACCAGGGTCCGCTCCTACAATGAGCAGTTCTTC.